These T cell receptor beta chains were read from a single sample in a study of early T cells in non-severe SARS-CoV-2 infection. TCRdb ran MiXCR on the 5' RACE reads and lists one entry per CDR3 protein. The sample has 50,000 to 75,000 distinct CDR3 sequences; 7% to 9.5% are singletons. The input for sequencing was whole blood, taken at baseline. These receptors all come from an adult who was a healthcare worker with PCR-confirmed SARS-CoV-2 infection or an uninfected control (not recorded which). Both conserved end residues are part of each CDR3. A D gene is named only where the DNA matches it firmly. Only some rows state a clone size, as once, few, many or a class for expanded clones.

NA	TRBJ1-2	TRBV30	NA	CAWSVVGLGYTF	TGTGCCTGGAGTGTAGTGGGTCTTGGCTACACCTTC
NA	TRBJ2-1	TRBV11-2	TRBD2	CASSSGLAGGENEQFF	TGTGCCAGCAGCTCGGGACTAGCGGGAGGTGAGAATGAGCAGTTCTTC
NA	TRBJ2-5	TRBV7-9	NA	CASSLERVRWVETQYF	TGTGCCAGCAGCTTAGAGAGAGTGCGTTGGGTAGAGACCCAGTACTTC
few	TRBJ2-7	TRBV4-1	TRBD2	CASSQPTSGSTYEQYF	TGCGCCAGCAGCCAACCAACTAGCGGGAGTACCTACGAGCAGTACTTC
NA	TRBJ2-1	TRBV5-1	NA	CASSSRDNYNEQFF	TGCGCCAGCAGCTCCCGGGACAACTACAATGAGCAGTTCTTC
many	TRBJ2-7	TRBV7-2	NA	CASSLGSWVEQYF	TGTGCCAGCAGCTTAGGGAGTTGGGTTGAGCAGTACTTC
many	TRBJ1-5	TRBV12-3/TRBV12-4	NA	CASSFGSRVSQPQHF	TGTGCCAGCAGTTTCGGGTCCAGGGTATCTCAGCCCCAGCATTTT
few	TRBJ2-1	TRBV6-6	TRBD2	CASSYSHSRGSTSGRASYNEQFF	TGTGCCAGCAGTTACTCGCACAGTAGGGGATCCACTAGCGGGAGGGCGTCCTACAATGAGCAGTTCTTC
many	TRBJ2-2	TRBV12-3/TRBV12-4	NA	CASSRTSRGTGELFF	TGTGCCAGCAGTCGGACTAGCAGGGGGACCGGGGAGCTGTTTTTT
many	TRBJ1-1	TRBV30	NA	CAWTAVRYRGTEAFF	TGTGCCTGGACGGCAGTTCGATACCGGGGCACTGAAGCTTTCTTT
medium-sized	TRBJ2-7	TRBV12-3/TRBV12-4	NA	CASAGGRDEQYF	TGTGCCAGCGCCGGCGGCCGGGACGAGCAGTACTTC
few	TRBJ1-4	TRBV25-1	TRBD1	CASRKTGEDEKLFF	TGTGCCAGCAGAAAAACAGGGGAAGATGAAAAACTGTTTTTT
many	TRBJ1-1	TRBV20-1	TRBD1	CSARGRGTEAFF	TGCAGTGCTAGGGGCAGGGGGACTGAAGCTTTCTTT
many	TRBJ1-1	TRBV7-9	NA	CASRDDSHEAFF	TGTGCCAGCAGGGACGACAGCCATGAAGCTTTCTTT
NA	TRBJ1-4	TRBV12-3/TRBV12-4	NA	CASYSKGRHEKLFF	TGTGCCAGCTATTCAAAGGGGCGACATGAAAAACTGTTTTTT
NA	TRBJ2-1	TRBV11-2	NA	CASSLRAGMFF	TGTGCCAGCAGCTTAAGGGCAGGGATGTTCTTC
few	TRBJ2-7	TRBV7-9	NA	CASRWGYEQYF	TGTGCCAGCAGGTGGGGGTACGAGCAGTACTTC
many	TRBJ2-5	TRBV24-1	NA	CATSETVQETQYF	TGTGCCACCAGTGAGACTGTACAAGAGACCCAGTACTTC
many	TRBJ2-1	TRBV5-1	TRBD2	CASSGSGLAYEQFF	TGCGCCAGCAGCGGATCGGGACTAGCCTATGAGCAGTTCTTC
few	TRBJ2-1	TRBV4-2	TRBD2	CASSQERLAGREQFF	TGTGCCAGCAGCCAAGAGAGACTAGCGGGAAGGGAGCAGTTCTTC
many	TRBJ2-6	TRBV5-1	TRBD1	CASSSGQGTSGANVLTF	TGCGCCAGCAGCTCCGGACAGGGCACCTCTGGGGCCAACGTCCTGACTTTC
few	TRBJ1-2	TRBV6-1	NA	CASSSTYRGNYGYTF	TGTGCCAGCAGTTCCACCTACAGAGGAAACTATGGCTACACCTTC
many	TRBJ1-2	TRBV5-8	TRBD1	CASSLFEYRGDYGYTF	TGTGCCAGCAGCTTGTTCGAGTACAGGGGCGACTATGGCTACACCTTC